This T cell receptor (beta chain) is drawn from a study of blood T cells in healthy people across ages. Through a sample-barcoded 5' primer and a J-beta primer mix, a second PCR was run for 7 to 11 cycles. The yield of each sample was at least 2.5 million CDR3-containing paired-end reads. TCRdb used MiXCR to reprocess the 5' RACE reads, holding one entry per CDR3 protein. The repertoire includes about 1.5 million distinct CDR3 sequences, about 45% of them detected once, and about 4.1% sits in the top ten. The ends lost 6 bases at V and 4 bases at J; junction bases unmatched: 6. The CDR3 is 13 amino acids. The germline V gene has CDR1 SGDLS and CDR2 YYNGEE. This clonotype was counted a few times. Its antigen is not identified. Overall study results and limits: Whereas aged donors had fewer naive CD4+ cells, long-lived donors had more of them and higher diversity.

The chain combines TRBV9 with TRBJ1-2; TRBD1 matches at 7 bases. Sample: blood. This TCR was recovered from a woman under 30 in good health. The CDR3 DNA sequence: TGTGCCAGCATAACTCCAGGGGGCTATGGCTACACCTTC. This codes for CASITPGGYGYTF.